The clone carrying this T cell receptor beta chain was detected only once. Antigen specificity is unknown. This CDR3 region has 13 residues. The germline V gene has CDR1 MNHEY and CDR2 SMNVEV (reference sequence). Trimming took off 5 bases at V and 0 bases at J, with 7 bases between the two ends. The data derive from a study of Ad26.COV2.S vaccination and SARS-CoV-2 variants. Study information: Intramuscular Ad26.COV2.S doses were given once or twice, 56 days apart.

Treatment meaning: some 19 received Ad26.COV2.S at low or high dose, single or two shots; 5 received placebo; per-sample allocation not given. Repertoires come from day 63 after the first vaccine or placebo injection. Profiling relied on immunoSEQ multiplex PCR, and the TCRdb table lists in-frame clones only, not all of them. The data contain about 410,000 clones, roughly nine tenths of them singletons. Whole-study results and caveats: Recipients given vaccine exceeded placebo recipients in spike-specific TCR breadth. Participants given vaccine showed non-spike TCR breadth similar to that of placebo recipients.

The material was peripheral blood, obtained in a trial of Ad26.COV2.S vaccine versus placebo. This clonotype was obtained from a person aged 18 to 65 who received the Ad26.COV2.S COVID-19 vaccine or a placebo. The rearrangement joins TRBV27 to TRBJ1-2; D is ambiguous. For the CDR3, the DNA is TGTGCCAGCAGTAGGCAGCCTAACTATGGCTACACCTTC. Encoded protein: CASSRQPNYGYTF.